Below, 19 T cell receptor beta chains from the same sample are listed, as sequenced in a study of T cell responses to AZD1222 COVID-19 vaccine. Produced via immunoSEQ multiplex PCR; TCRdb's table is partial and in-frame only. Of roughly 120,000 clones listed, about 88% were seen once; the top ten hold 18%. The input for sequencing was peripheral blood, taken on day 0 of MenACWY control vaccination. The receptors shown here come from an adult in good health.

The CDR3 coding sequence is TGCGCCAGCAGCTCGGCCCCCGGGACTATCCCCGGGGAGCTGTTTTTT. This sequence encodes CASSSAPGTIPGELFF. The rearrangement joins TRBV5-1 to TRBJ2-2; the match to TRBD2 covers 7 bases. This CDR3 contains 16 residues. CDR1 and CDR2 from the germline V gene are SGHRS and YFSETQ. Trimming cost V 3 bases and J 6 bases; bases outside gene matches: 11.

This clone was detected once. Written as DNA, the CDR3 is TGTGCCAGCAGTTTGAGAGCGGGAGGGCCAGGGGAGCAGTACTTC. Translation gives CASSLRAGGPGEQYF. V and J are TRBV6-5 and TRBJ2-7; 10 bases agree with TRBD2. The germline CDR1 and CDR2 sequences are MNHEY and SVGAGI. The CDR3 consists of 15 residues. V lost 4 bases to trimming and J lost 7 bases; unmatched junction nucleotides: 10.

The chain recombines TRBV24-1 with TRBJ2-1; 7 bases fit TRBD1. The junction had 3 bases not matched to a gene; V was cut back by 4 bases and J by 4 bases. Per the germline V gene, CDR1 is KGHDR and CDR2 is SFDVKD. The CDR3 has 14 residues. The CDR3 loop is CATSDRGSYNEQFF. The CDR3 DNA reads as TGTGCCACCAGTGACAGGGGGTCTTACAATGAGCAGTTCTTC.

V and J are TRBV5-1 and TRBJ1-1, with TRBD1 matching 7 bases. The trim removed 4 bases at V and 4 bases at J, leaving 13 bases unmatched. The CDR3 has 16 residues. In germline, CDR1 is SGHRS, CDR2 YFSETQ. This CDR3 is CASSPTPRQGSTEAFF. CDR3 sequence (DNA): TGCGCCAGCAGCCCCACCCCTCGACAGGGCTCCACTGAAGCTTTCTTT.

The J gene is TRBJ1-1, the V gene TRBV5-4; 7 bases are shared with TRBD1. With V trimmed by 9 bases and J by 4 bases, 6 bases remained unmatched. This CDR3 region has 12 residues. From germline, CDR1 is SGHNT and CDR2 YYREEE (reference sequence). The CDR3 DNA sequence: TGTGCCACACAGGGGAGGGGCACTGAAGCTTTCTTT. Translating it yields CATQGRGTEAFF.

The chain is built from TRBV10-3 and TRBJ2-7, with D perhaps matching TRBD1 (7 bases). The ends were cut back, 2 bases at V and 6 bases at J, with 14 bases in the middle. Per germline, CDR1 ENHRY and CDR2 SYGVKD. This CDR3 region has 14 residues. CDR3 residues: CAISEQRQGGEQYF. CDR3 DNA: TGTGCCATCAGTGAGCAAAGACAGGGAGGCGAGCAGTACTTC.

The V gene is TRBV7-2, the J gene TRBJ2-2; 14 bases fit TRBD2. Germline CDR1 and CDR2: SGHTA and FQGNSA. This CDR3 has 19 amino acids. J lost 4 bases, V lost 2 bases, and 9 bases had no gene match. The CDR3 DNA is TGTGCCAGCAGCTTACCCGGACTAGCGGGAGGTTCGAGCACCGGGGAGCTGTTTTTT. Protein: CASSLPGLAGGSSTGELFF. Complete variable domain (other parts from reference TRBV7-2 and TRBJ2-2): GAGVSQSPSNKVTEKGKDVELRCDPISGHTALYWYRQSLGQGLEFLIYFQGNSAPDKSGLPSDRFSAERTGGSVSTLTIQRTQQEDSAVYLCASSLPGLAGGSSTGELFFGEGSRLTVL.

J is TRBJ2-4 and V is TRBV19; TRBD1 matches 8 bases. J was trimmed by 9 bases and V by 3 bases; bases with no gene match: 4. This CDR3 has 13 residues. The germline V gene has CDR1 LNHDA and CDR2 SQIVND (reference sequence). The DNA for the CDR3 is TGTGCCAGTAGTATCGACAGGGGAAGCATTCAGTACTTC. This gives the protein CASSIDRGSIQYF. The variable domain in full, with the rest retrieved from reference TRBV19 and TRBJ2-4, is DGGITQSPKYLFRKEGQNVTLSCEQNLNHDAMYWYRQDPGQGLRLIYYSQIVNDFQKGDIAEGYSVSREKKESFPLTVTSAQKNPTAFYLCASSIDRGSIQYFGAGTRLSVL.

The chain employs TRBV7-3 and TRBJ1-1; D is ambiguous. Per germline, CDR1 SGHTA and CDR2 FQGTGA. The CDR3 has 13 amino acids. V gave up 5 bases and J gave up 0 bases, with 7 bases separating them. CDR3 region: CASSLTVNTEAFF. The DNA for the CDR3 is TGTGCCAGCAGCCTCACCGTGAACACTGAAGCTTTCTTT.

In DNA, the CDR3 is TGTGCCAGCAGGTCGGACAGGACCGGCGAAAAACTGTTTTTT. It yields the protein CASRSDRTGEKLFF. The chain carries TRBV2 and TRBJ1-4; TRBD1 matches at 7 bases. The junction had 9 bases not matched to a gene; V was cut back by 6 bases and J by 8 bases. This CDR3 comprises 14 residues. In germline, CDR1 is SNHLY, CDR2 FYNNEI.

The V gene is TRBV5-1, the J gene TRBJ2-3; 8 bases map to TRBD2. This CDR3 has 16 amino acids. The V and J ends lost 4 bases and 0 bases, in that order; junction bases with no gene match: 7. From germline, CDR1 is SGHRS and CDR2 YFSETQ. In DNA form, the CDR3 reads TGCGCCAGCAGCCTGGCGGGGGGAACTAGCACAGATACGCAGTATTTT. This gives the protein CASSLAGGTSTDTQYF.

This chain joins TRBV30 and TRBJ1-1, with 10 bases identical to TRBD1. CDR1 is GTSNPN, CDR2 SVGIG, per germline (reference sequence). V lost 4 bases, J lost 5 bases, and 16 bases stayed unmatched. CDR3 length: 17 residues. The CDR3 DNA sequence: TGTGCCTGGAAGTCCTGGACAGGGGGTAGATCGGAGACTGAAGCTTTCTTT. Residues: CAWKSWTGGRSETEAFF.

The rearrangement uses TRBV11-2 and TRBJ1-2; D is ambiguous. Trimming stripped 2 bases from V and 6 bases from J, with 7 bases between. Germline V gives CDR1 SGHAT, CDR2 FQNNGV. The CDR3 has 12 amino acids. The DNA of the CDR3 is TGTGCCAGCAGCTTAATGGGAAATGGCTACACCTTC. Amino acid sequence: CASSLMGNGYTF.

The chain is built from TRBV4-1 and TRBJ1-5, with a tentative D call TRBD1 (6 bases). The V gene's germline CDR1 is MGHRA and CDR2 YSYEKL. This CDR3 has 14 residues. V lost 1 base, J lost 5 bases, and 9 bases lay in between. DNA for the CDR3: TGCGCCAGCAGCCAAGTCAGGGGAGATCAGCCCCAGCATTTT. This sequence encodes CASSQVRGDQPQHF.

The gene calls are TRBV30 and TRBJ1-1, with TRBD1 matching 7 bases. The CDR3 loop spans 13 amino acids. V lost 1 base to trimming and J lost 5 bases; unmatched junction nucleotides: 4. The germline V gene encodes CDR1 GTSNPN and CDR2 SVGIG (reference sequence). CDR3 sequence (DNA): TGTGCCTGGAGTGAACAGGGGTGGACTGAAGCTTTCTTT. This gives the protein CAWSEQGWTEAFF.

The chain joins TRBV7-2 to TRBJ2-1; D unresolved. Trimming shortened V by 3 bases and J by 5 bases, and 2 bases separated the two germline ends. Per germline, CDR1 SGHTA and CDR2 FQGNSA. CDR3 length: 11 amino acids. The DNA for the CDR3 is TGTGCCAGCAGCTTGGACAATGAGCAGTTCTTC. This translates into CASSLDNEQFF. Full variable domain (remainder filled in from reference TRBV7-2 and TRBJ2-1): GAGVSQSPSNKVTEKGKDVELRCDPISGHTALYWYRQSLGQGLEFLIYFQGNSAPDKSGLPSDRFSAERTGGSVSTLTIQRTQQEDSAVYLCASSLDNEQFFGPGTRLTVL.

The V call is TRBV7-7, the J call TRBJ2-4; 9 positions match TRBD1. The ends lost 0 bases at V and 0 bases at J; junction bases unmatched: 12. The CDR3 consists of 20 residues. Germline assignment: CDR1 SSHAT and CDR2 FNYEAQ (reference sequence). For the CDR3, the DNA is TGTGCCAGCAGCTTAGCGGACAGGGGTCCTTCCCCCCCAGCCAAAAACATTCAGTACTTC. It codes for CASSLADRGPSPPAKNIQYF.

This clone was picked up one time. The chain has TRBV6-5 and TRBJ2-7, with a possible D match to TRBD1 (6 bases). Germline-derived CDR1 and CDR2 are MNHEY and SVGAGI. V lost 6 bases and J 4 bases, leaving 16 bases between the germline ends. This CDR3 is built from 14 residues. The CDR3 here is CASSLTGSLYEQYF. As DNA, the CDR3 is TGTGCCAGCAGCTTAACAGGGTCTCTTTACGAGCAGTACTTC.

The V gene is TRBV3-1 (or the pseudogene TRBV3-2), the J gene TRBJ2-1; TRBD2 might be the D (5 bases). The germline V and J ends were trimmed by 1 base and 9 bases, with 7 bases remaining between them. Germline values: CDR1 LGHDT, CDR2 YNNKEL (reference sequence). The CDR3 is 12 amino acids. The CDR3 is CASSQVAGEQFF. In nucleotides, the CDR3 is TGTGCCAGCAGCCAAGTGGCGGGTGAGCAGTTCTTC.